The rows below give T cell receptor beta chains drawn from one sample of a study of molecular identifiers for immune sequencing clone quantification. MiXCR was run by TCRdb on the PCR reads, yielding one entry per CDR3 protein. The table has 490,000 or so distinct CDR3 sequences, 20% to 25% seen once; the top ten hold approximately 0.84%. Source material: naive CD8+ T cells from blood, with Jurkat cell RNA spiked in. The source is a human donor in good health. Some libraries in this study had Jurkat cell RNA spiked in. CDR3s include the opening cysteine and the closing phenylalanine or tryptophan. The D gene is left open where the match is weak. Size is stated for part of the rows, as once, few or many counts, or as a class when the clone is expanded.

length	D	size	V	J	CDR3	DNA
14	NA	few	TRBV9	TRBJ2-7	CASSVEESSYEQYF	TGTGCCAGCAGCGTAGAAGAGAGCTCCTACGAGCAGTACTTC
12	NA	NA	TRBV20-1	TRBJ2-7	CSAGEDYYEQYF	TGCAGTGCAGGGGAGGATTACTACGAGCAGTACTTC
14	NA	few	TRBV4-1	TRBJ2-7	CASSQRTDTYEQYF	TGCGCCAGCAGCCAACGGACGGATACTTACGAGCAGTACTTC
13	NA	few	TRBV6-6	TRBJ2-7	CATMFTNPYEQYF	TGTGCCACCATGTTTACAAACCCCTACGAGCAGTACTTC
16	NA	NA	TRBV21-1	TRBJ2-7	CASSKISPLPVHEQYF	TGTGCCAGCAGCAAAATATCTCCGCTACCGGTCCACGAGCAGTACTTC
15	NA	many	TRBV13	TRBJ1-3	CASNLGRQTGNTIYF	TGTGCCAGCAACTTAGGGCGGCAGACTGGAAACACCATATATTTT
15	NA	NA	TRBV7-2	TRBJ2-7	CASSLYGPEPHEQYF	TGTGCCAGCAGCTTATATGGACCAGAACCCCACGAGCAGTACTTC
13	TRBD1	few	TRBV18	TRBJ2-5	CASSGTGEETQYF	TGTGCCAGCTCCGGGACAGGGGAAGAGACCCAGTACTTC
13	NA	NA	TRBV28	TRBJ2-1	CASSSLVDNEQFF	TGTGCCAGCAGTTCTCTCGTGGACAATGAGCAGTTCTTC
14	NA	few	TRBV20-1	TRBJ1-3	CSATLINSGNTIYF	TGCAGTGCTACGTTGATAAACTCTGGAAACACCATATATTTT
14	TRBD2	NA	TRBV30	TRBJ2-7	CAWSVGLARYEQYF	TGTGCCTGGAGTGTGGGACTAGCGCGCTACGAGCAGTACTTC
12	NA	NA	TRBV29-1	TRBJ2-7	CSVAGSTYEQYF	TGCAGCGTTGCTGGCAGCACCTACGAGCAGTACTTC
15	TRBD1	few	TRBV3-1	TRBJ2-7	CASSLRQGFRPEQYF	TGTGCCAGCAGCCTAAGACAGGGGTTCCGCCCCGAGCAGTACTTC
16	TRBD2	NA	TRBV7-2	TRBJ2-1	CASSSIAGRRDNEQFF	TGTGCCAGCAGCTCCATAGCGGGAAGAAGGGACAATGAGCAGTTCTTC
16	TRBD2	many	TRBV29-1	TRBJ2-3	CSAEASFSGRTDTQYF	TGCAGCGCTGAGGCCAGTTTTAGCGGGAGAACAGATACGCAGTATTTT
13	NA	many	TRBV29-1	TRBJ2-7	CSARTGATYEQYF	TGCAGCGCCAGAACGGGGGCCACCTACGAGCAGTACTTC
14	NA	NA	TRBV20-1	TRBJ1-1	CSAGMGRMNTEAFF	TGCAGTGCGGGGATGGGCAGAATGAACACTGAAGCTTTCTTT